Below are 29 T cell receptor beta chains sequenced from a single sample in a study of cytomegalovirus exposure and HLA in healthy donors. PCR was performed using 60 Vbeta and 13 Jbeta primers. This table comes from immunoSEQ multiplex PCR, and its TCRdb copy is limited to in-frame clones, with some not included. This table has 82,000 or so clones, around 9.1% appearing once. Sequencing was done on a sample of PBMCs. The origin of the receptors is a man aged 60 to 69 in good health and CMV-seropositive.

The chain recombines TRBV19 with TRBJ1-5; no definite D call. The ends were cut back, 3 bases at V and 0 bases at J, with 12 bases in the middle. Looked up from germline, CDR1 is LNHDA and CDR2 is SQIVND (reference sequence). The CDR3 contains 16 residues. The CDR3 is CASSMQVSYSNQPQHF. The DNA for the CDR3 is TGTGCCAGTAGTATGCAGGTATCATATAGCAATCAGCCCCAGCATTTT.

This clone was seen only a few times. The chain combines TRBV7-2 with TRBJ2-7, with D possibly TRBD2 on 6 matching bases. The CDR3 contains 16 residues. CDR1 and CDR2 (germline): SGHTA, FQGNSA. Trimming stripped 1 base from V and 4 bases from J, with 17 bases between. CDR3 amino acids: CASSLVWGFGGYEQYF. The CDR3 DNA reads as TGTGCCAGCAGCTTAGTTTGGGGCTTCGGGGGTTACGAGCAGTACTTC.

By sample share, this clone is large. The chain joins TRBV27 to TRBJ2-1; D ambiguous. Per germline, CDR1 MNHEY and CDR2 SMNVEV (reference sequence). CDR3 length: 16 residues. Trimming took off 1 base at V and 2 bases at J, with 12 bases between the two ends. The CDR3 loop is CASSLYARGTYNEQFF. In DNA, the CDR3 is TGTGCCAGCAGTTTATATGCTCGTGGCACCTACAATGAGCAGTTCTTC.

The CDR3 coding sequence is TGTGCCAGCAGTCATCCCCAGGGGGGCGGCTACACCTTC. Translation gives CASSHPQGGGYTF. This chain links TRBV28 with TRBJ1-2, with 7 bases aligning to TRBD1. CDR1 and CDR2 (germline): MDHEN, SYDVKM. V gave up 5 bases and J gave up 8 bases; unmatched junction bases: 8. The CDR3 contains 13 residues.

The gene calls are TRBV29-1 and TRBJ2-1, with 9 nucleotides matching TRBD2. CDR3 length equals 17 residues. The V gene's germline CDR1 is SQVTM and CDR2 ANQGSEA. V was pared by 2 bases and J by 4 bases, with 12 bases of the junction left unmatched. CDR3 sequence: CSVEMAGGPFLYNEQFF. In DNA, the CDR3 is TGCAGCGTTGAAATGGCGGGAGGGCCCTTTTTGTACAATGAGCAGTTCTTC.

This clone was detected a few times. The same CDR3 can be traced to other DNA sequences in this sample. The chain combines TRBV28 with TRBJ1-5, with D perhaps TRBD1 (6 bases). V was cut by 6 bases and J by 4 bases, with 13 bases left in between. CDR1 is MDHEN and CDR2 is SYDVKM in the germline V gene. The CDR3 contains 14 residues. CDR3 residues: CASSLTGGNQPQHF. The CDR3, as DNA: TGTGCCAGCAGCCTGACAGGCGGTAATCAGCCCCAGCATTTT.

This clone was counted only a few times. This chain connects TRBV6-1 to TRBJ1-4; D gene unclear. V shed 2 bases and J shed 5 bases, with 15 bases lying between them. Germline CDR1 MNHNS, CDR2 SASEGT. CDR3 size: 16 residues. CDR3 sequence: CASSESGHNRNEKLFF. CDR3 in DNA: TGTGCCAGCAGTGAAAGCGGCCACAACCGGAATGAAAAACTGTTTTTT.

The CDR3 reads CASSPLFYEQYF. The CDR3 bases are TGTGCCAGCAGCCCCCTTTTCTACGAGCAGTACTTC. The genes are TRBV11-2 and TRBJ2-7; no clear D gene. The CDR3 covers 12 residues. Germline CDR1 and CDR2: SGHAT and FQNNGV. Trimming removed 5 bases at V and 3 bases at J, with 8 bases between.

The chain has TRBV4-1 and TRBJ2-5; D is possibly TRBD1 (6 bases). V was clipped by 0 bases and J by 5 bases, with 13 bases between them. This CDR3 is built from 15 residues. Germline V gene data show CDR1 as MGHRA and CDR2 as YSYEKL. This chain's CDR3 is CASSQDRGQGETQYF. DNA for the CDR3: TGCGCCAGCAGCCAAGATCGGGGTCAGGGGGAGACCCAGTACTTC.

This clone was seen a handful of times. The rearrangement links TRBV6-1 to TRBJ1-1; the match to TRBD1 covers 9 bases. Losses at the gene ends were 4 bases for V and 9 bases for J; bases not matched to a gene: 9. Germline CDR1 and CDR2: MNHNS and SASEGT. This CDR3 is built from 14 residues. CDR3 sequence: CASSVGTGRQQAFF. CDR3 bases: TGTGCCAGCAGTGTGGGGACAGGGCGGCAGCAAGCTTTCTTT.

V usage is TRBV5-1 and J usage is TRBJ2-5, with a possible D match to TRBD2 (5 bases). CDR1 and CDR2 (germline): SGHRS, YFSETQ. The CDR3 spans 13 residues. Trimming took off 3 bases at V and 2 bases at J, with 8 bases between the two ends. As DNA, the CDR3 is TGCGCCAGCAGCTGGAGGCTGCAAGAGACCCAGTACTTC. Amino acids: CASSWRLQETQYF.

This clone was seen only a few times. V and J are TRBV25-1 and TRBJ2-6, with 7 bases matching TRBD1. With 5 bases clipped from V and 0 bases from J, the junction kept 10 bases outside the gene matches. This CDR3 is 18 amino acids long. CDR1 and CDR2 from the germline V gene are MGHDK and SYGVNS. The CDR3 here is CASSTTTGYLSGANVLTF. The CDR3 bases are TGTGCCAGCAGTACCACGACAGGGTACCTCTCTGGGGCCAACGTCCTGACTTTC.

This clone was picked up a small number of times. The V call is TRBV19, the J call TRBJ2-2; perhaps TRBD1 as D (5 bases). CDR1 and CDR2 (germline): LNHDA, SQIVND (reference sequence). This CDR3 contains 16 residues. The ends were cut back, 3 bases at V and 4 bases at J, with 15 bases in the middle. CDR3 sequence reads: CASSIRAGLGTGELFF. CDR3 nucleotides: TGTGCCAGTAGTATTCGGGCAGGGCTAGGCACCGGGGAGCTGTTTTTT.

This clone has just a few counts. The chain has TRBV6-5 and TRBJ1-1; no reliable D call. Trimming pared 9 bases from V and 0 bases from J, leaving 11 bases between. Germline assignment: CDR1 MNHEY and CDR2 SVGAGI. CDR3 length equals 13 residues. For the CDR3, the DNA is TGTGCCAGTTCAAGAGGGATGAACACTGAAGCTTTCTTT. Its translation: CASSRGMNTEAFF.

This clone was observed a few times. The V gene is TRBV25-1, the J gene TRBJ1-1, with a possible D match to TRBD1 (5 bases). Germline-derived CDR1 and CDR2 are MGHDK and SYGVNS. V was trimmed by 5 bases and J by 10 bases, leaving 14 bases between them. CDR3 length: 12 residues. CDR3 nucleotide sequence: TGTGCCAGCAGTCCCCGGGGGGAGGCAGCTTTCTTT. As protein: CASSPRGEAAFF. The entire variable domain, with the rest obtained from reference TRBV25-1 and TRBJ1-1, is as follows: EADIYQTPRYLVIGTGKKITLECSQTMGHDKMYWYQQDPGMELHLIHYSYGVNSTEKGDLSSESTVSRIRTEHFPLTLESARPSHTSQYLCASSPRGEAAFFGQGTRLTVV.

This clone came up a few times. V usage is TRBV6-1 and J usage is TRBJ2-3, with 9 bases that match TRBD2. Germline loops: CDR1 MNHNS, CDR2 SASEGT. Losses at the gene ends were 6 bases for V and 5 bases for J; bases not matched to a gene: 9. CDR3 length equals 15 residues. The CDR3 is CASSTAGGLKDTQYF. CDR3 nucleotides: TGTGCCAGCAGCACCGCGGGGGGGCTGAAAGATACGCAGTATTTT.

The genes are TRBV6-4 and TRBJ1-2; 7 bases map to TRBD1. Unmatched junction bases numbered 6, after V lost 4 bases and J lost 7 bases. The CDR3 totals 13 residues. CDR1 and CDR2 (germline): MRHNA, SNTAGT. In DNA, the CDR3 is TGTGCCAGCAGTGCCACAGGGGTCGCTGGCTACACCTTC. This gives the protein CASSATGVAGYTF.

CDR3 protein: CASSLTGLAGAQGETQYF. The CDR3 bases are TGCGCCAGCAGCTTGACGGGACTAGCGGGAGCCCAGGGGGAGACCCAGTACTTC. The chain combines TRBV5-1 with TRBJ2-5; 14 positions match TRBD2. From germline, CDR1 is SGHRS and CDR2 YFSETQ. The CDR3 consists of 18 residues. J was trimmed by 5 bases and V by 1 base; bases with no gene match: 10.

The rearrangement uses TRBV4-1 and TRBJ2-7; D perhaps matches TRBD2 (5 bases). Trimming cost V 0 bases and J 2 bases, with 14 bases left between them. The CDR3 covers 16 residues. CDR1 is MGHRA and CDR2 is YSYEKL in the germline V gene. CDR3: CASSQDASGTPYEQYF. CDR3 nucleotide sequence: TGCGCCAGCAGCCAAGATGCCAGCGGAACCCCCTACGAGCAGTACTTC.

In its sample, this clone was seen a few times. The chain has TRBV27 and TRBJ2-3, with 15 bases matching TRBD2. This CDR3 spans 15 amino acids. Germline V gene lookup returns CDR1 MNHEY and CDR2 SMNVEV (reference sequence). The V gene end was trimmed by 10 bases and the J gene end by 4 bases; junction bases not matched to a gene: 6. CDR3 sequence: CATRTSGGAADTQYF. For the CDR3, the DNA is TGTGCCACTCGGACTAGCGGGGGGGCCGCAGATACGCAGTATTTT.

V usage is TRBV2 and J usage is TRBJ1-4; a possible D gene is TRBD1 (6 bases). Germline loops: CDR1 SNHLY, CDR2 FYNNEI. Trimming removed 7 bases from V and 6 bases from J, with 18 bases in between. The CDR3 covers 15 residues. CDR3 bases: TGTGCCAGCAACTTGAGGGGACAACCAGATGAAAAACTGTTTTTT. It yields the protein CASNLRGQPDEKLFF.

Notes on this clone: Additional DNA sequences in this sample encode the identical CDR3. The chain joins TRBV6-6 to TRBJ2-7; no clear D gene. The CDR3 is made up of 13 amino acids. V dropped 6 bases and J dropped 2 bases, with 11 bases sitting between them. Germline CDR1 reads MNHNY; CDR2 reads SVGAGI (reference sequence). The CDR3 spells CASSPGSTYEQYF. The CDR3 coding sequence is TGTGCCAGCAGCCCCGGGTCGACCTACGAGCAGTACTTC.

J is TRBJ2-2 and V is TRBV28; TRBD2 agrees at 7 bases. This CDR3 comprises 16 residues. Germline V gives CDR1 MDHEN, CDR2 SYDVKM. J was trimmed by 0 bases and V by 6 bases; bases with no gene match: 7. In nucleotides, the CDR3 is TGTGCCAGCAGCCCGACCGGGACTACGAACACCGGGGAGCTGTTTTTT. It is translated as CASSPTGTTNTGELFF.

The rearrangement joins TRBV10-2 to TRBJ2-5; D perhaps matches TRBD1 (6 bases). V was clipped by 2 bases and J by 8 bases, with 12 bases between them. Germline V gives CDR1 WSHSY, CDR2 SAAADI. This CDR3 is built from 13 residues. Here the CDR3 reads CASSENRVGTQYF. DNA for the CDR3: TGCGCCAGCAGTGAGAACAGGGTAGGCACCCAGTACTTC.

There are a few counts of this clone. J is TRBJ2-1 and V is TRBV7-9; the D gene is possibly TRBD1 (6 bases). Germline V lookup: CDR1 SEHNR, CDR2 FQNEAQ (reference sequence). The CDR3 is 12 amino acids. The V and J ends lost 8 bases and 7 bases respectively, with 12 bases between them. In nucleotides, the CDR3 is TGTGCCAGCGGTAATAGGGGGAATGAGCAGTTCTTC. This sequence encodes CASGNRGNEQFF.

The chain combines TRBV28 with TRBJ2-4; maybe TRBD1 (6 bases). V shed 6 bases and J shed 0 bases, with 15 bases lying between them. The CDR3 has 16 residues. Germline CDR1 and CDR2: MDHEN and SYDVKM. CDR3 in amino acids: CASSPGTPAAKNIQYF. The CDR3 DNA reads TGTGCCAGCAGCCCTGGGACACCCGCAGCCAAAAACATTCAGTACTTC. Based on the CDR3 plus reference TRBV28 and TRBJ2-4, the full variable domain is DVKVTQSSRYLVKRTGEKVFLECVQDMDHENMFWYRQDPGLGLRLIYFSYDVKMKEKGDIPEGYSVSREKKERFSLILESASTNQTSMYLCASSPGTPAAKNIQYFGAGTRLSVL.

This chain uses TRBV19 with TRBJ1-1; 7 bases agree with TRBD1. V shed 6 bases and J 7 bases; nucleotides not matched to a gene: 5. Germline assignment: CDR1 LNHDA and CDR2 SQIVND (reference sequence). This CDR3 has 12 amino acids. CDR3: CASSPGTVEAFF. The CDR3 coding sequence is TGTGCCAGTAGCCCAGGGACAGTTGAAGCTTTCTTT.

This clone was seen only a few times. V usage is TRBV5-1 and J usage is TRBJ2-1; 11 positions match TRBD1. Germline lookup yields CDR1 SGHRS and CDR2 YFSETQ. The CDR3 runs to 16 residues. V lost 0 bases and J lost 10; bases outside the gene matches: 9. CDR3 amino acids: CASSLGGQGARREQFF. The CDR3 DNA follows: TGCGCCAGCAGCTTGGGCGGACAGGGGGCGCGAAGGGAGCAGTTCTTC.

This clone was recorded a few times. At the DNA level, this CDR3 is encoded by other sequences in the same sample as well. The chain couples TRBV7-9 to TRBJ2-2, with 9 bases matching TRBD1. V shed 5 bases and J 4 bases; nucleotides not matched to a gene: 5. This CDR3 is 15 amino acids long. The V gene's germline CDR1 is SEHNR and CDR2 FQNEAQ (reference sequence). CDR3 in amino acids: CASSLGQGGTGELFF. DNA of the CDR3: TGTGCCAGCAGCCTGGGACAGGGTGGCACCGGGGAGCTGTTTTTT.